This passage covers 5 T cell receptor beta chains from one sample sequenced in a study of blood T cell repertoires in COVID-19. Generated by immunoSEQ multiplex PCR, the TCRdb table keeps only in-frame clones and is missing some. The table records some 500,000 clones, 85% to 90% of them present only once. The sequenced material came from peripheral blood. The receptors were gathered from a woman aged 45-59 years with COVID-19, enrolled during active disease.

V is TRBV7-2 and J is TRBJ2-7, with TRBD2 identical over 7 bases. The ends lost 0 bases at V and 0 bases at J; junction bases unmatched: 2. CDR1 is SGHTA and CDR2 is FQGNSA in the germline V gene. This CDR3 has 15 residues. Written as DNA, the CDR3 is TGTGCCAGCAGCTTAGCGTCGGGGGGCTCCTACGAGCAGTACTTC. Translated, it gives CASSLASGGSYEQYF.

The CDR3 sequence: CASKRALSGNTIYF. CDR3 nucleotides: TGTGCCAGCAAGAGGGCCCTCTCTGGAAACACCATATATTTT. The genes are TRBV27 and TRBJ1-3; no definite D call. The V gene lost 7 bases and the J gene lost 0 bases, with 10 bases spanning the gap. Looked up from germline, CDR1 is MNHEY and CDR2 is SMNVEV (reference sequence). The CDR3 is 14 residues long.

The chain combines TRBV7-9 with TRBJ2-7, with D possibly being TRBD1 (6 bases). Germline-derived CDR1 and CDR2 are SEHNR and FQNEAQ (reference sequence). Trimming left V 5 bases short and J 5 bases short, with 16 bases between. The CDR3 loop spans 14 amino acids. CDR3 in DNA: TGTGCCAGCAGCCAAACCCACAGGGACCACGAGCAGTACTTC. Protein sequence: CASSQTHRDHEQYF.

The chain employs TRBV27 and TRBJ1-1; 10 bases are shared with TRBD1. The CDR3 length is 16 residues. Trimming at V came to 6 bases and at J to 1 base, leaving 8 bases not matched to a gene. CDR1 MNHEY and CDR2 SMNVEV come from the germline V gene (reference sequence). The CDR3 loop reads CASSPDRGRRNTEAFF. CDR3 DNA: TGTGCCAGCAGCCCCGACAGGGGGCGACGGAACACTGAAGCTTTCTTT.

This rearrangement joins TRBV18 to TRBJ2-5; D perhaps matches TRBD2 (6 bases). Trimming took off 5 bases at V and 2 bases at J, with 12 bases between the two ends. The germline CDR1 and CDR2 sequences are KGHSH and LQKENI. The CDR3 has 14 residues. The CDR3 sequence is CASSGPGSQETQYF. CDR3 sequence (DNA): TGTGCCAGCTCAGGACCCGGGAGTCAAGAGACCCAGTACTTC. Supplemented by reference TRBV18 and TRBJ2-5, the full variable domain reads NAGVMQNPRHLVRRRGQEARLRCSPMKGHSHVYWYRQLPEEGLKFMVYLQKENIIDESGMPKERFSAEFPKEGPSILRIQQVVRGDSAAYFCASSGPGSQETQYFGPGTRLLVL.